The clone carrying this T cell receptor beta chain appeared a few times. Its antigen remains unidentified. The entry originates in a study of glioma-infiltrating T cells. TCR alpha and beta CDR3 regions were amplified from RNA using iRepertoire nested multiplex PCR. For one-step reverse transcription and amplification, roughly 95-450 ng of tissue mRNA or PBMC total RNA was used. TCRdb re-analysed the multiplex PCR reads in MiXCR, keeping a single row per CDR3 protein. The sample gives approximately 45,000 distinct CDR3 sequences, under 25% of which show up once; roughly 7% is in the top ten. Germline values: CDR1 SQVTM, CDR2 ANQGSEA. The CDR3 sequence is 13 residues long. V was shortened by 7 bases and J by 3 bases, with 13 bases between the two germline ends. Study outcomes and limitations: Tissue-blood divergence was below expectation in non-neoplastic patients, above in gliomas. Only very few CDR3 sequences appeared in both tissue and blood.

Sequenced material: glioma tissue, nonneoplastic brain tissue, or PBMCs (not recorded which). This clonotype was sampled from a human donor with low-grade glioma or glioblastoma, undergoing nonglioma brain surgery, or in good health (not recorded which). The gene calls are TRBV29-1 and TRBJ2-1, with D possibly matching TRBD2 (5 bases). For the CDR3, the DNA is TGCAGCGGGCCCACGGGGTTCTACAATGAGCAGTTCTTC. Translation: CSGPTGFYNEQFF.